These T cell receptor beta chains were read from a single sample in a study of identical twins. TCRdb independently ran MiXCR on the 5' RACE reads; one entry per CDR3 protein. The sample records hundreds of thousands of distinct CDR3 sequences, 24% being singletons. This sample was shared with a second study, whose subject was T cells expressing NK-cell markers.

Sequencing was done on a sample of CD4+ T cells sorted from blood. The receptors derive from a woman under 30 in good health. CDR3s include the opening cysteine and the closing phenylalanine or tryptophan. The D gene is left open where the match is weak. Not all rows give a size; the values are once, few, many and, for expanded clones, a class.

-,many,TRBJ2-5,TRBV20-1,TGCAGTGCTAGTAGGCCTAGCGAAATGAGGGAGACCCAGTACTTC,CSASRPSEMRETQYF
-,few,TRBJ2-5,TRBV6-5,TGTGCCAGCAGTTACTCGGTTGCGGGACAAGAGACCCAGTACTTC,CASSYSVAGQETQYF
-,few,TRBJ2-1,TRBV3-1,TGTGCCAGCAGCCGGGGGGAGTCCTACAATGAGCAGTTCTTC,CASSRGESYNEQFF
TRBD2,few,TRBJ2-4,TRBV9,TGTGCCAGCAGCGTCAGCGGGGCGCCTAAAAACATTCAGTACTTC,CASSVSGAPKNIQYF
TRBD1,few,TRBJ1-2,TRBV7-8,TGTGCCAGCACCAGAGGGACAGGCGGCGGTCGCTACACCTTC,CASTRGTGGGRYTF
-,-,TRBJ2-2,TRBV25-1,TGTGCCAGCAGTGTGGAGAACACCGGGGAGCTGTTTTTT,CASSVENTGELFF
TRBD2,few,TRBJ2-2,TRBV20-1,TGCAGTGCTAAGATGGGACTAGCTTCCGGGGAGCTGTTTTTT,CSAKMGLASGELFF
TRBD1,many,TRBJ2-2,TRBV7-8,TGTGCCAGCAGCTTCTATCAGGGGGACGGCACCGGGGAGCTGTTTTTT,CASSFYQGDGTGELFF
-,many,TRBJ2-3,TRBV7-9,TGTGCCAGCAGCTTCTTGGCCACAGATACGCAGTATTTT,CASSFLATDTQYF
-,-,TRBJ1-1,TRBV7-9,TGTGCCAGCAGCTTCATCACTGAAGCTTTCTTT,CASSFITEAFF
-,-,TRBJ2-4,TRBV19,TGTGCCAGTAGTATAGGGAGTGCACGAAAAAACATTCAGTACTTC,CASSIGSARKNIQYF
-,-,TRBJ2-1,TRBV20-1,TGCAGTGTACTGGCGGGGAGCTACAATGAGCAGTTCTTC,CSVLAGSYNEQFF
TRBD2,-,TRBJ2-7,TRBV7-2,TGTGCCAGCAGTATTATTTCAGCGGGAGGCGTCTACGAGCAGTACTTC,CASSIISAGGVYEQYF
-,few,TRBJ1-1,TRBV20-1,TGCAGTGCTAGTAGGGACTGGAACACTGAAGCTTTCTTT,CSASRDWNTEAFF